The sequence of this T cell receptor beta chain was determined in a study of T cells after yellow fever vaccination. Turning to the study itself: Low-cell-number fractions underwent preparation using SMART-Seq v4 Ultra Low Input.

This CDR3 region has 15 residues. Germline V gene lookup returns CDR1 SGDLS and CDR2 YYNGEE. The ends were cut back, 4 bases at V and 0 bases at J, with 13 bases in the middle. UMIs were added to TCR cDNA along with a universal primer site when it was made by 5'RACE template switching. TCRdb re-derived calls from the 5' RACE reads in MiXCR, one entry per CDR3 protein. The sample gives 300,000 or so distinct CDR3 sequences, approximately 8% of which show up once; 17% is in the top ten. The sequencing here drew on PBMCs, taken around 45 days after the first yellow fever vaccination. This sequence originates from a man between 18 and 29 years old who received the YFV17D yellow fever vaccine. The V and J genes are TRBV9 and TRBJ1-1; D unresolved. The CDR3 sequence: CASSSRGSLNTEAFF. CDR3 DNA: TGTGCCAGCAGCTCGAGAGGCAGCTTGAACACTGAAGCTTTCTTT.